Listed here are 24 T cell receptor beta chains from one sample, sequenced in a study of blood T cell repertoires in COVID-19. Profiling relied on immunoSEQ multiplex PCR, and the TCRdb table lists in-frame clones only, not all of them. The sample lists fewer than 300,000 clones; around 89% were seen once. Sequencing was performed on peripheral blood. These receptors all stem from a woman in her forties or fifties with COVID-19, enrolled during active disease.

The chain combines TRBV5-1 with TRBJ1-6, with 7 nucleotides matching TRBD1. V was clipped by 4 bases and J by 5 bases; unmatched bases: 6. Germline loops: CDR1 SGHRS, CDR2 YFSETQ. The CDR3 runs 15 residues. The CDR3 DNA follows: TGCGCCAGCAGCGCATCCGGGACAGATAATTCACCCCTCCACTTT. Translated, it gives CASSASGTDNSPLHF.

CDR3 loop: CASSERTRASSYNSPLHF. CDR3 DNA: TGTGCCAGCAGTGAAAGGACTAGGGCCAGCTCCTATAATTCACCCCTCCACTTT. The V call is TRBV6-1, the J call TRBJ1-6; D gene ambiguous. This CDR3 has 18 residues. Between the trimmed V and J ends, which lost 2 bases and 0 bases, there was a span of 14 bases. Per the germline V gene, CDR1 is MNHNS and CDR2 is SASEGT.

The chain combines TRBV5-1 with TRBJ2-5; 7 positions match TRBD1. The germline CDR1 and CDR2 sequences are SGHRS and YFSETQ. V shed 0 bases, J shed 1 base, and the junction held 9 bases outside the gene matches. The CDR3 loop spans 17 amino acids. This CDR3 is CASSLASTGTGQETQYF. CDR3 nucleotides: TGCGCCAGCAGCTTGGCCTCGACAGGGACCGGCCAAGAGACCCAGTACTTC. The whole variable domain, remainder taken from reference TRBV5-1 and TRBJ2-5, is KAGVTQTPRYLIKTRGQQVTLSCSPISGHRSVSWYQQTPGQGLQFLFEYFSETQRNKGNFPGRFSGRQFSNSRSEMNVSTLELGDSALYLCASSLASTGTGQETQYFGPGTRLLVL.

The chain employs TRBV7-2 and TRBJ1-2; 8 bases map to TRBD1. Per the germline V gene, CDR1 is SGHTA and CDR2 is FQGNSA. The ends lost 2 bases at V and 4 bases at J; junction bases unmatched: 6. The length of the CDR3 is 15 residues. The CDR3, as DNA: TGTGCCAGCAGCTTACAGGACAGGGTTGGCTATGGCTACACCTTC. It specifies CASSLQDRVGYGYTF.

The CDR3 loop is CASSIAGVLGNEQFF. The CDR3 bases are TGTGCCAGTAGTATAGCAGGGGTTCTGGGCAATGAGCAGTTCTTC. J is TRBJ2-1 and V is TRBV19, with D perhaps matching TRBD1 (6 bases). CDR3 length: 15 amino acids. Between the trimmed V and J ends, which lost 1 base and 6 bases, there was a span of 13 bases. CDR1 and CDR2 (germline): LNHDA, SQIVND (reference sequence).

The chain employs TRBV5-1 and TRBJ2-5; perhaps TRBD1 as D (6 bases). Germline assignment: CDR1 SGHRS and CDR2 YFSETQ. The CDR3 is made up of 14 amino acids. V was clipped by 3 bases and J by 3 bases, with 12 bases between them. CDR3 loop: CASSSGHGEETQYF. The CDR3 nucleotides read TGCGCCAGCAGCTCGGGACACGGAGAAGAGACCCAGTACTTC. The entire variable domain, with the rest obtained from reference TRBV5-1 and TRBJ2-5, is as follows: KAGVTQTPRYLIKTRGQQVTLSCSPISGHRSVSWYQQTPGQGLQFLFEYFSETQRNKGNFPGRFSGRQFSNSRSEMNVSTLELGDSALYLCASSSGHGEETQYFGPGTRLLVL.

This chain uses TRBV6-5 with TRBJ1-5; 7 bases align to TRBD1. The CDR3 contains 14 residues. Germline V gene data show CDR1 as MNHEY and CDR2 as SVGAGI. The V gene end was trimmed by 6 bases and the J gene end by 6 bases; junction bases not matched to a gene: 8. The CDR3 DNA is TGTGCCAGCAGCAGGAGACAGGGAGGTCAGCCCCAGCATTTT. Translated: CASSRRQGGQPQHF.

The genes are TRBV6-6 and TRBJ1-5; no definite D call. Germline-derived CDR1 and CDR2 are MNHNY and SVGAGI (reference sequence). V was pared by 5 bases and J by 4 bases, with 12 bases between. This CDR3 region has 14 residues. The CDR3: CASSPPQTNQPQHF. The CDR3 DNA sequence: TGTGCCAGCAGTCCCCCCCAGACAAATCAGCCCCAGCATTTT.

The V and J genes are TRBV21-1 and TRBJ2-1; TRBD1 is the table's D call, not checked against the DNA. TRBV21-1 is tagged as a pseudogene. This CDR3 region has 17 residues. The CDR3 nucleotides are TGTGCCAGCAGCCAAACAACAGGGGCAAGCTCCTACAATGAGCAGTTCTTC. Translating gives CASSQTTGASSYNEQFF.

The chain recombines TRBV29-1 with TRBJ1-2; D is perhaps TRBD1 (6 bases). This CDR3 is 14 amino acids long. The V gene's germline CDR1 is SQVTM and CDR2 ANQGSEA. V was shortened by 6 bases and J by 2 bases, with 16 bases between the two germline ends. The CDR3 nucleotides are TGCAGCGTGGCCGGACAGCTTCGGAACTATGGCTACACCTTC. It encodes CSVAGQLRNYGYTF.

The chain's CDR3 is CASSERDYEQYF. The CDR3 DNA follows: TGTGCCAGTTCGGAGCGGGATTACGAGCAGTACTTC. This rearrangement joins TRBV19 to TRBJ2-7, with 7 bases lining up with TRBD2. The length of the CDR3 is 12 residues. Germline CDR1 LNHDA, CDR2 SQIVND (reference sequence). V was pared by 8 bases and J by 4 bases, with 5 bases of the junction left unmatched. Together with reference TRBV19 and TRBJ2-7, the CDR3 gives the full variable domain: DGGITQSPKYLFRKEGQNVTLSCEQNLNHDAMYWYRQDPGQGLRLIYYSQIVNDFQKGDIAEGYSVSREKKESFPLTVTSAQKNPTAFYLCASSERDYEQYFGPGTRLTVT.

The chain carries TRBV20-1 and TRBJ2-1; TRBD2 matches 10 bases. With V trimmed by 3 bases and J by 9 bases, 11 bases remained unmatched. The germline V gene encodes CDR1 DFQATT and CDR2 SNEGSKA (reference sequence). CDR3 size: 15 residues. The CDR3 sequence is CSASASGSRLAEQFF. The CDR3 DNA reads TGCAGTGCTAGTGCTAGCGGGAGTCGCCTCGCTGAGCAGTTCTTC.

The CDR3, as DNA: TGTGCCAGCAGCTTGCTACAGTTGGACGAGCAGTACTTC. Encoded protein: CASSLLQLDEQYF. This chain joins TRBV5-6 and TRBJ2-7, with no clear D. Trimming left V 1 base short and J 5 bases short, with 10 bases between. CDR1 and CDR2 (germline): SGHDT, YYEEEE. The length of the CDR3 is 13 residues.

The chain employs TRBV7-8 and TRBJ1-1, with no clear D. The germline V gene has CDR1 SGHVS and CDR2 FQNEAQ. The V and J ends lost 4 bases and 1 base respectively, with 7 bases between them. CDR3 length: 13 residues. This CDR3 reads CASSSDKNTEAFF. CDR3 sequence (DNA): TGTGCCAGCAGCTCTGACAAGAACACTGAAGCTTTCTTT.

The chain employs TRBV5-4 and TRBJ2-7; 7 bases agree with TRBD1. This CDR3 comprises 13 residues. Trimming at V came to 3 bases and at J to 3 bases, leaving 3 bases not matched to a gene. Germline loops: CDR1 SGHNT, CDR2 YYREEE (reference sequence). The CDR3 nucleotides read TGTGCCAGCAGCTATACAGGGGTCTACGAGCAGTACTTC. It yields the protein CASSYTGVYEQYF.

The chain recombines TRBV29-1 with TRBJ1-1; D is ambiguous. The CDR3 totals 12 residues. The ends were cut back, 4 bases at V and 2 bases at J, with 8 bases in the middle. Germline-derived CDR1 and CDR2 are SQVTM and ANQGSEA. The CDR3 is CSVGEGNTEAFF. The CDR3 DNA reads TGCAGCGTTGGTGAGGGCAACACTGAAGCTTTCTTT.

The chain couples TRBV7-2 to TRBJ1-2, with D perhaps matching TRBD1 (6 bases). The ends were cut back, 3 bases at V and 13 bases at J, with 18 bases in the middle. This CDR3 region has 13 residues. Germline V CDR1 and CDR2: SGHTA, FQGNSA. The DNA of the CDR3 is TGTGCCAGCAGCTTTACCCCCCAGGGGATCGGCACCTTC. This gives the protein CASSFTPQGIGTF.

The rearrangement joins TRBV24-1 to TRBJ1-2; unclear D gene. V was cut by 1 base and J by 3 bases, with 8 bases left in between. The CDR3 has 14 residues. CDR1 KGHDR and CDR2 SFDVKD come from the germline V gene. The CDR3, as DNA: TGTGCCACCAGTGATTTCGGGTTCGACTATGGCTACACCTTC. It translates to CATSDFGFDYGYTF.

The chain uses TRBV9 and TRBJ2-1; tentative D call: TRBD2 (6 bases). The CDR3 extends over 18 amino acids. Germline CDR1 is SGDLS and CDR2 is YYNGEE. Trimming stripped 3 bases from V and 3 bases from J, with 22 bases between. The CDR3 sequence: CASSAQLNGLTNYNEQFF. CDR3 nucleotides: TGTGCCAGCAGCGCCCAGCTCAACGGACTAACCAACTACAATGAGCAGTTCTTC. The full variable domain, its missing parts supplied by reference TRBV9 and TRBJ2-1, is DSGVTQTPKHLITATGQRVTLRCSPRSGDLSVYWYQQSLDQGLQFLIQYYNGEERAKGNILERFSAQQFPDLHSELNLSSLELGDSALYFCASSAQLNGLTNYNEQFFGPGTRLTVL.

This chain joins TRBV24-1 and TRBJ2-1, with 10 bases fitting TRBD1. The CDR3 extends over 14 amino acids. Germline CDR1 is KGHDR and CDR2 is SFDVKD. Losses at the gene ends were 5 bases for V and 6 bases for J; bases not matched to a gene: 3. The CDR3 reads CATSGDRGGNEQFF. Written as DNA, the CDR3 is TGTGCCACCAGTGGGGACAGGGGCGGCAATGAGCAGTTCTTC.

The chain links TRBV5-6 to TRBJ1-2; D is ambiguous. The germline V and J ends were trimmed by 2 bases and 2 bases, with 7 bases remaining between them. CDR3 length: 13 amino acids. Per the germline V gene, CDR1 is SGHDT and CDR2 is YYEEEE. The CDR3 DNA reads TGTGCCAGCAGCTTTTCTTCCAACTATGGCTACACCTTC. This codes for CASSFSSNYGYTF.

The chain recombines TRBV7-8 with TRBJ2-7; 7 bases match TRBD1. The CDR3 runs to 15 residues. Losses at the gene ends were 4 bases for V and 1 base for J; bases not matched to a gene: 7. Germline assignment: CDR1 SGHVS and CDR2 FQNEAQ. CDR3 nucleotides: TGTGCCAGCAGCTCCCGGGACAGCCTATCCTACGAGCAGTACTTC. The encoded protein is CASSSRDSLSYEQYF.

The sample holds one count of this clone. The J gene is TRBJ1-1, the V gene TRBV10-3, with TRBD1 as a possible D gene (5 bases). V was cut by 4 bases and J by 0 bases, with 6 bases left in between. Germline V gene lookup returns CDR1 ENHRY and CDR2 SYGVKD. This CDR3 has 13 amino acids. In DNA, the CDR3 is TGTGCCATCAGTGGACAGATGAACACTGAAGCTTTCTTT. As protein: CAISGQMNTEAFF.

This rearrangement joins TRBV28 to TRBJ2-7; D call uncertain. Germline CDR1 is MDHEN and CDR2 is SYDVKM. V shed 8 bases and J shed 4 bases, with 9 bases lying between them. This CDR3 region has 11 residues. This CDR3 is CASSLLYEQYF. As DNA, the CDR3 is TGTGCCAGCTCCTTACTATACGAGCAGTACTTC.